This TCR beta chain emerged from a study of blood T cell repertoires in COVID-19. The overall study: There were acute and convalescent COVID-19 samples, and they came from the United States, Italy and Spain. Sample material is recorded as cDNA or gDNA derived from T cells, B-cell-depleted T cells, or PBMCs.

V trimming: 7 bases; J trimming: 16 bases; junction bases outside the gene matches: 18. Germline CDR1 reads SGHVS; CDR2 reads FQNEAQ. This CDR3 spans 15 amino acids. Authors' methods: The assay estimated nucleated cells by amplifying reference gene primers. Produced via immunoSEQ multiplex PCR; TCRdb's table is partial and in-frame only. The V and J calls and the clone size are those of that table, but D and trimming were determined from the DNA. The sample carries about 62,000 clones, 76% recorded once. The J gene is TRBJ2-1, the V gene TRBV7-8; TRBD2 matches at 11 bases. The material sequenced was peripheral blood. The receptor comes from a woman in her 50s with active or convalescent COVID-19. CDR3 amino acids: CASTVAGGFYNERFF. The CDR3, as DNA: TGTGCCAGCACTGTAGCGGGAGGGTTCTACAATGAGCGCTTCTTC.